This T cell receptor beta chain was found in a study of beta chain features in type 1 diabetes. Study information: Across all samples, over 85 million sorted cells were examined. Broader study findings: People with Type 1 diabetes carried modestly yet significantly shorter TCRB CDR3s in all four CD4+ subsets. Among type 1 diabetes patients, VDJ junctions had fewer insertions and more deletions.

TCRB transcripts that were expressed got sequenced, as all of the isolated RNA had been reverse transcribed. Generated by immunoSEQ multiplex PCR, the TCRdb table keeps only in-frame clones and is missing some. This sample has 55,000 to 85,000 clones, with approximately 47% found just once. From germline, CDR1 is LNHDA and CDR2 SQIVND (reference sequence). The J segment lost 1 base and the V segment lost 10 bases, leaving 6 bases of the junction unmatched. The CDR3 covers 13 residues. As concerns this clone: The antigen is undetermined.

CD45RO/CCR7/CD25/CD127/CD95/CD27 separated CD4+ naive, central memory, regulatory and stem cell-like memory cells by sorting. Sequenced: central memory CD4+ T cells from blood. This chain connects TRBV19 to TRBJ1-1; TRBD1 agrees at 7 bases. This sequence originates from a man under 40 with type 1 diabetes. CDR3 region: CATDDRANTEAFF. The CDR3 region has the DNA TGTGCCACTGACGACAGGGCGAACACTGAAGCTTTCTTT. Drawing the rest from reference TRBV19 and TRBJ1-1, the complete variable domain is DGGITQSPKYLFRKEGQNVTLSCEQNLNHDAMYWYRQDPGQGLRLIYYSQIVNDFQKGDIAEGYSVSREKKESFPLTVTSAQKNPTAFYLCATDDRANTEAFFGQGTRLTVV.